A selection of T cell receptor beta chains follows, all from one sample in a study of blood T cell repertoires in COVID-19. Using immunoSEQ multiplex PCR, the repertoire was profiled, and TCRdb retains in-frame clones only, with some absent. The table records 110,000 or so clones, around nine tenths of them present only once. Material for sequencing was peripheral blood. The origin of the receptors is an older woman who had recovered from COVID-19. Both conserved end residues are part of each CDR3. Fields, in order: V gene, clone size, J gene, D gene, CDR3 DNA, CDR3 protein. The D gene is left open where the match is weak. Clone sizes are given selectively: once, few, many, or a class where the clone is expanded.

v_call: TRBV7-2
clone_size: NA
j_call: TRBJ2-1
d_call: TRBD2
cdr3_nt: TGTGCCAGCTGGGGGCTGGCACTAGCGGGAGGCAATGAGCAGTTCTTC
cdr3_aa: CASWGLALAGGNEQFF

v_call: TRBV5-6
clone_size: NA
j_call: TRBJ2-7
d_call: TRBD1
cdr3_nt: TGTGCCAGCAGCTCCCTACATAACGTACAGGGGGCCCTCTCCTACGAGCAGTACTTC
cdr3_aa: CASSSLHNVQGALSYEQYF

v_call: TRBV27
clone_size: NA
j_call: TRBJ1-2
d_call: NA
cdr3_nt: TGTGCCAGCAGCTCGACAGCCAACTATGGCTACACCTTC
cdr3_aa: CASSSTANYGYTF

v_call: TRBV7-9
clone_size: NA
j_call: TRBJ1-4
d_call: NA
cdr3_nt: TGTGCCAGCAGCTTTAGCATACTTAATGAAAAACTGTTTTTT
cdr3_aa: CASSFSILNEKLFF

v_call: TRBV2
clone_size: NA
j_call: TRBJ2-5
d_call: NA
cdr3_nt: TGTGCCAGCAGTGACAGGGGCCTGGAGACCCAGTACTTC
cdr3_aa: CASSDRGLETQYF

v_call: TRBV10-3
clone_size: few
j_call: TRBJ1-5
d_call: TRBD1
cdr3_nt: TGTGCCATCGGGGAGGCCAGGGGGGACCATGGCAATCAGCCCCAGCATTTT
cdr3_aa: CAIGEARGDHGNQPQHF

v_call: TRBV2
clone_size: NA
j_call: TRBJ2-7
d_call: NA
cdr3_nt: TGTGCCAGCAGTGAAATGTCCCTAGAGAATACGGGGCAGTACTTC
cdr3_aa: CASSEMSLENTGQYF

v_call: TRBV5-4
clone_size: once
j_call: TRBJ2-5
d_call: TRBD2
cdr3_nt: TGTGCCAGCAGGGGAGGGACTCTTCCCCAAGAGACCCAGTACTTC
cdr3_aa: CASRGGTLPQETQYF

v_call: TRBV7-2
clone_size: NA
j_call: TRBJ1-1
d_call: NA
cdr3_nt: TGTGCCAGCAGCTTAGAGTGGGGAGCTGAAGCTTTCTTT
cdr3_aa: CASSLEWGAEAFF

v_call: TRBV27
clone_size: NA
j_call: TRBJ1-1
d_call: NA
cdr3_nt: TGTGCCAGCAGTTCCAACAGGGTTTCAGGAGCTTTCTTT
cdr3_aa: CASSSNRVSGAFF

v_call: TRBV19
clone_size: NA
j_call: TRBJ1-2
d_call: NA
cdr3_nt: TGTGCCAGTAGCACACAGGGAAACTATGGCTACACCTTC
cdr3_aa: CASSTQGNYGYTF

v_call: TRBV9
clone_size: NA
j_call: TRBJ2-2
d_call: NA
cdr3_nt: TGTGCCAGCAGCGTAGGAAGCATCGGGGAGCTGTTTTTT
cdr3_aa: CASSVGSIGELFF

v_call: TRBV6-6
clone_size: NA
j_call: TRBJ1-3
d_call: NA
cdr3_nt: TGTGCCAGCAGTTACACCGAGACACTCTCTGGAAACACCATATATTTT
cdr3_aa: CASSYTETLSGNTIYF

v_call: TRBV28
clone_size: NA
j_call: TRBJ1-6
d_call: NA
cdr3_nt: TGTGCCAGCAGCCCCCCGAGGAATTCACCCCTCCACTTT
cdr3_aa: CASSPPRNSPLHF

v_call: TRBV6-6
clone_size: NA
j_call: TRBJ2-1
d_call: NA
cdr3_nt: TGTGCCAGCAGTTACCCAGGGCGGAGCTCCTACAATGAGCAGTTCTTC
cdr3_aa: CASSYPGRSSYNEQFF

v_call: TRBV7-2
clone_size: NA
j_call: TRBJ2-1
d_call: TRBD2
cdr3_nt: TGTCTCAGCGGGAGGGGAGACAATGAGCAGTTCTTC
cdr3_aa: CLSGRGDNEQFF

v_call: TRBV27
clone_size: once
j_call: TRBJ1-1
d_call: TRBD1
cdr3_nt: TGTGCCAGCAACCTACTGGACAGGTACTTTAACACTGAAGCTTTCTTT
cdr3_aa: CASNLLDRYFNTEAFF

v_call: TRBV7-9
clone_size: NA
j_call: TRBJ2-2
d_call: NA
cdr3_nt: TGTGCCAGCAGCTTAGCAGCCAACTTTGTAACCGGGGAGCTGTTTTTT
cdr3_aa: CASSLAANFVTGELFF

v_call: TRBV30
clone_size: NA
j_call: TRBJ2-1
d_call: TRBD1
cdr3_nt: TGTGCCTGGAGTCCCGCCCGGACAGGCTCCTACAATGAGCAGTTCTTC
cdr3_aa: CAWSPARTGSYNEQFF

v_call: TRBV27
clone_size: few
j_call: TRBJ1-2
d_call: TRBD1
cdr3_nt: TGTGCCAGCAGCTCCGGGACAGGGGCGGGCTATGGCTACACCTTC
cdr3_aa: CASSSGTGAGYGYTF